In its sample, the clone carrying this T cell receptor beta chain was seen a few times. The antigen is undetermined. By quantitative 5'-RACE with molecular barcodes, the TCR beta libraries were made. TCRdb re-called the 5' RACE reads with MiXCR, one entry per CDR3 protein. The data show 200,000 to 250,000 distinct CDR3 sequences, about 17% seen once. These data are taken from a study of CD8 T cells in ankylosing spondylitis. Study outcomes and limitations: Within matched ankylosing spondylitis synovial fluid, disease-linked clones were reportedly significantly enriched. The authors found the disease-linked clones to be CD8+ and relatively rare in peripheral blood. Characteristic of ankylosing spondylitis blood, it appeared, was a TCR beta motif comprising roughly 8 highly homologous variants.

CDR1 is SGHTA and CDR2 is FQGTGA in the germline V gene. The germline V and J ends were trimmed by 5 bases and 6 bases, with 11 bases remaining between them. This CDR3 contains 13 residues. This receptor was identified in a male donor with ankylosing spondylitis. Sequencing was done on a sample of blood, either unsorted or a sorted T cell fraction (not recorded which). The J gene is TRBJ2-1, the V gene TRBV7-3; D is ambiguous. CDR3 nucleotide sequence: TGTGCCAGCAGCGTGGGGTTCGGCAATGAGCAGTTCTTC. Its protein product is CASSVGFGNEQFF. Supplemented by reference TRBV7-3 and TRBJ2-1, the full variable domain reads GAGVSQTPSNKVTEKGKYVELRCDPISGHTALYWYRQSLGQGPEFLIYFQGTGAADDSGLPNDRFFAVRPEGSVSTLKIQRTERGDSAVYLCASSVGFGNEQFFGPGTRLTVL.